These 18 T cell receptor beta chains were sequenced from one sample in a study of cytomegalovirus exposure and HLA in healthy donors. The primer mix had 60 Vbeta and 13 Jbeta primers. Profiling relied on immunoSEQ multiplex PCR, and the TCRdb table lists in-frame clones only, not all of them. The table records about 80,000 clones, about four fifths of them present only once. The specimen was PBMCs. The receptor source for this set is a man aged 45-65 years in good health and CMV-seropositive.

The chain joins TRBV7-9 to TRBJ2-6, with D perhaps matching TRBD2 (7 bases). V lost 7 bases and J lost 4, with 20 bases in between. CDR3 length equals 17 residues. Germline CDR1 is SEHNR and CDR2 is FQNEAQ (reference sequence). The CDR3 DNA is TGTGCCAGCACCCGGGGGAGGGGGGCGCAAGGGGCCAACGTCCTGACTTTC. Protein product: CASTRGRGAQGANVLTF.

The chain has TRBV7-2 and TRBJ2-1, with 10 positions matching TRBD2. Germline CDR1 SGHTA, CDR2 FQGNSA. The CDR3 is made up of 14 amino acids. The trim removed 1 base at V and 15 bases at J, leaving 9 bases unmatched. The CDR3 sequence is CASSLGVAGGLWFF. The CDR3 bases are TGTGCCAGCAGCTTAGGGGTAGCGGGAGGCCTTTGGTTCTTC.

The gene calls are TRBV6-1 and TRBJ2-3; tentative D call: TRBD1 (6 bases). V was cut by 5 bases and J by 1 base, with 13 bases left in between. CDR3 size: 15 residues. CDR1 is MNHNS, CDR2 SASEGT, per germline. This chain's CDR3 is CASSSRGKGTDTQYF. As DNA, the CDR3 is TGTGCCAGCAGTTCCAGGGGTAAGGGCACAGATACGCAGTATTTT.

The chain links TRBV29-1 to TRBJ2-5; TRBD2 matches 12 bases. The V and J ends lost 7 bases and 5 bases, in that order; junction bases with no gene match: 26. CDR1 SQVTM and CDR2 ANQGSEA come from the germline V gene. The CDR3 contains 20 residues. CDR3 loop: CSAEPRTSRDRTSGKETQYF. The CDR3 region has the DNA TGCAGCGCCGAACCACGGACATCAAGGGACCGGACTAGCGGGAAGGAGACCCAGTACTTC.

The genes are TRBV5-4 and TRBJ2-1; possible D gene TRBD1, 5 bases. The CDR3 loop spans 13 amino acids. The V gene's germline CDR1 is SGHNT and CDR2 YYREEE (reference sequence). Trimming pared 4 bases from V and 9 bases from J, leaving 14 bases between. The CDR3 sequence: CASSPKGPGEQFF. The CDR3 nucleotides are TGTGCCAGCAGCCCAAAGGGGCCTGGTGAGCAGTTCTTC.

This clone occurred a few times. Here the CDR3 reads CASSFTTSLVYGYTF. In DNA, the CDR3 is TGTGCCAGCAGTTTTACTACATCCCTTGTTTATGGCTACACCTTC. The genes are TRBV27 and TRBJ1-2; D not resolved. The V end was cut by 3 bases, the J end by 5 bases, with 16 bases between. The germline gives CDR1 MNHEY, CDR2 SMNVEV (reference sequence). The CDR3 extends over 15 amino acids.

The chain combines TRBV2 with TRBJ1-2, with D perhaps matching TRBD1 (6 bases). This CDR3 has 12 amino acids. Germline V gives CDR1 SNHLY, CDR2 FYNNEI. The V end lost 9 bases, the J end lost 8 bases, and 16 bases lay between the germline ends. The CDR3 is CARDNRADGYTF. The CDR3 coding sequence is TGTGCCAGGGACAACAGGGCGGACGGCTACACCTTC. The variable domain in full, completed from reference TRBV2 and TRBJ1-2, reads EPEVTQTPSHQVTQMGQEVILRCVPISNHLYFYWYRQILGQKVEFLVSFYNNEISEKSEIFDDQFSVERPDGSNFTLKIRSTKLEDSAMYFCARDNRADGYTFGSGTRLTVV.

The chain recombines TRBV5-8 with TRBJ2-1, with 12 bases identical to TRBD2. After removal of 0 bases from V and 15 bases from J, the junction contained 4 bases not matched to a gene. The length of the CDR3 is 13 residues. Looked up from germline, CDR1 is SGHTS and CDR2 is YDEGEE. The chain's CDR3 is CASSLGLAGASFF. In nucleotides, the CDR3 is TGTGCCAGCAGCTTGGGACTAGCGGGGGCCTCGTTCTTC.

This clone was detected a few times. This chain uses TRBV7-9 with TRBJ2-3, with 11 bases identical to TRBD2. Per the germline V gene, CDR1 is SEHNR and CDR2 is FQNEAQ (reference sequence). The CDR3 loop spans 17 amino acids. V lost 4 bases and J lost 1; bases outside the gene matches: 7. CDR3 sequence: CASSSLLLAGGTDTQYF. CDR3 sequence (DNA): TGTGCCAGCAGCTCCCTTTTACTAGCGGGGGGCACAGATACGCAGTATTTT.

This rearrangement joins TRBV6-5 to TRBJ2-1; weak D call: TRBD1 (5 bases). Germline V gives CDR1 MNHEY, CDR2 SVGAGI. This CDR3 has 13 amino acids. The germline V and J ends were trimmed by 5 bases and 3 bases, with 8 bases remaining between them. This CDR3 is CASSDDSYNEQFF. The CDR3 bases are TGTGCCAGCAGTGATGACAGCTACAATGAGCAGTTCTTC.

This chain joins TRBV7-9 and TRBJ2-7; the match to TRBD1 covers 7 bases. The CDR3 totals 12 residues. V trimming: 6 bases; J trimming: 7 bases; junction bases outside the gene matches: 6. Germline CDR1 is SEHNR and CDR2 is FQNEAQ (reference sequence). The CDR3 sequence is CASSSRDSEQYF. The CDR3 region has the DNA TGTGCCAGCAGTTCCCGGGACAGTGAGCAGTACTTC.

Comment on this clone: The junction departs from the called germline gene at one end, perhaps through a read error. The CDR3 DNA reads TGTGCCAGTGAGGTTGCTGGGGCCAACGGCCTGACTTTC. Translated, it gives CASEVAGANGLTF. The chain is built from TRBV19 and TRBJ2-6, with D tentatively TRBD1 (5 bases). The CDR3 sequence is 13 residues long. Germline assignment: CDR1 LNHDA and CDR2 SQIVND (reference sequence).

J is TRBJ2-1 and V is TRBV7-9; D is possibly TRBD1 (6 bases). Germline CDR1 SEHNR, CDR2 FQNEAQ (reference sequence). CDR3 length: 14 residues. Trimming removed 5 bases from V and 4 bases from J, with 12 bases in between. CDR3 protein: CASSLPGQYNEQFF. In nucleotides, the CDR3 is TGTGCCAGCAGCCTGCCGGGACAATACAATGAGCAGTTCTTC.

The J gene is TRBJ2-2, the V gene TRBV30; D gene ambiguous. The length of the CDR3 is 10 residues. Germline lookup yields CDR1 GTSNPN and CDR2 SVGIG (reference sequence). V was pared by 7 bases and J by 7 bases, with 7 bases between. The CDR3 DNA sequence: TGTGCCTCCTTAATCGGGGAGCTGTTTTTT. This gives the protein CASLIGELFF.

This chain joins TRBV5-4 and TRBJ2-2, with D perhaps TRBD1 (6 bases). Germline-derived CDR1 and CDR2 are SGHNT and YYREEE (reference sequence). V gave up 7 bases and J gave up 2 bases, with 12 bases separating them. CDR3 size: 14 residues. CDR3 nucleotide sequence: TGTGCCAGCGGATCAGGGGTTAACACCGGGGAGCTGTTTTTT. Translating gives CASGSGVNTGELFF.

This clone was counted a few times. V is TRBV19 and J is TRBJ2-1, with TRBD2 identical over 15 bases. The CDR3 runs 16 residues. The junction had 7 bases not matched to a gene; V was cut back by 4 bases and J by 9 bases. Looked up from germline, CDR1 is LNHDA and CDR2 is SQIVND (reference sequence). CDR3 protein: CASSTGLAGGRSEQFF. CDR3 in DNA: TGTGCCAGTAGTACCGGACTAGCGGGAGGGCGGAGTGAGCAGTTCTTC.

V usage is TRBV5-4 and J usage is TRBJ2-7, with D possibly being TRBD1 (6 bases). Trimming left V 2 bases short and J 6 bases short, with 15 bases between. The germline V gene encodes CDR1 SGHNT and CDR2 YYREEE (reference sequence). The length of the CDR3 is 14 residues. CDR3 region: CASSFYTGSGEQYF. CDR3 DNA: TGTGCCAGCAGCTTTTATACAGGGAGTGGCGAGCAGTACTTC.

The chain employs TRBV29-1 and TRBJ2-7; TRBD1 agrees at 7 bases. This CDR3 is 11 amino acids long. CDR1 and CDR2 from the germline V gene are SQVTM and ANQGSEA. With 6 bases clipped from V and 3 bases from J, the junction kept 2 bases outside the gene matches. For the CDR3, the DNA is TGCAGCGTCAACAGGGGCTACGAGCAGTACTTC. Translation gives CSVNRGYEQYF.